Here is one T cell receptor (beta chain) with its context. Its antigen is as yet unknown. This entry comes from a study of shared clonotypes between healthy human individuals. Findings and limits, study-wide: The expectation was that sequencing depth would affect clonotype sharing among donors. Since donors were few, the genetic and exposure-history diversity represented was limited.

Sequencing was performed with immunoSEQ multiplex PCR; in TCRdb, only in-frame clones are kept and a portion is missing. The top ten hold 10% to 15% of the sample, which has approximately 500,000 clones, 70% to 80% seen once. Trimming stripped 6 bases from V and 4 bases from J, with 9 bases between. Per the germline V gene, CDR1 is DFQATT and CDR2 is SNEGSKA (reference sequence). This CDR3 contains 11 residues. Source material: PBMCs. This TCR came from a woman aged 40 to 55 in good health. Some clones in this sample may be carry-over from other donors' samples. The chain joins TRBV20-1 to TRBJ1-1, with D perhaps TRBD1 (5 bases). CDR3 protein: CSAQGITEAFF. DNA for the CDR3: TGCAGTGCGCAGGGAATCACTGAAGCTTTCTTT.